A single sample is the source of the 26 T cell receptor beta chains below, sequenced in a study of technical replicates of blood from a handful of donors. Some clones are missing from TCRdb's copy, which holds only in-frame ones; the method was immunoSEQ multiplex PCR. The table lists some 57,000 clones, 97% of them singletons. The sample consisted of T cells isolated from PBMCs. Receptor source: a human donor in good health.

This clone has just one count. The rearrangement uses TRBV4-2 and TRBJ2-1, with unresolved D. Germline V gene data show CDR1 as LGHNA and CDR2 as YNFKEQ. CDR3 length: 16 amino acids. V gave up 0 bases and J gave up 6 bases, with 15 bases separating them. The CDR3 nucleotides read TGTGCCAGCAGCCAAGAAATAACGCCCAGTTCCAATGAGCAGTTCTTC. This gives the protein CASSQEITPSSNEQFF.

V usage is TRBV5-1 and J usage is TRBJ2-7, with TRBD1 matching 11 bases. This CDR3 region has 14 residues. Trimming took 3 bases from V and 4 from J; bases not matched to a gene: 3. CDR1 is SGHRS and CDR2 is YFSETQ in the germline V gene. The CDR3 DNA sequence: TGCGCCAGCAGCTACGGACAGGGGGCTTACGAGCAGTACTTC. The encoded protein is CASSYGQGAYEQYF.

J is TRBJ2-1 and V is TRBV5-1; 7 nucleotides agree with TRBD2. After removal of 4 bases from V and 15 bases from J, the junction contained 13 bases not matched to a gene. This CDR3 has 13 residues. Per the germline V gene, CDR1 is SGHRS and CDR2 is YFSETQ. The CDR3 spells CASSRGVGEILFF. The CDR3 bases are TGCGCCAGCAGCCGGGGGGTGGGGGAAATCTTGTTCTTC.

The chain has TRBV27 and TRBJ1-4; 9 positions agree with TRBD1. Germline loops: CDR1 MNHEY, CDR2 SMNVEV (reference sequence). V lost 2 bases and J lost 5; bases outside the gene matches: 9. CDR3 length: 17 amino acids. CDR3 nucleotide sequence: TGTGCCAGCAGTTTACGCCGATTCGGACAGGGGAATGAAAAACTGTTTTTT. It specifies CASSLRRFGQGNEKLFF.

The chain recombines TRBV2 with TRBJ1-2, with 8 bases fitting TRBD1. CDR3 length equals 15 residues. Germline V gives CDR1 SNHLY, CDR2 FYNNEI. V dropped 3 bases and J dropped 7; count of bases not matched to a gene: 10. The CDR3 loop is CASSDVVQGAAGYTF. The CDR3 DNA sequence: TGTGCCAGCAGTGACGTTGTTCAGGGGGCAGCTGGCTACACCTTC.

This sequence joins TRBV27 and TRBJ1-2, with 7 bases fitting TRBD1. V was clipped by 6 bases and J by 2 bases; unmatched bases: 6. Germline CDR1 MNHEY, CDR2 SMNVEV (reference sequence). CDR3 size: 14 residues. CDR3 in amino acids: CASSQTGRNYGYTF. The CDR3 DNA is TGTGCCAGCAGCCAGACAGGGCGAAACTATGGCTACACCTTC.

The chain joins TRBV6-5 to TRBJ1-4; D is perhaps TRBD1 (6 bases). Germline CDR1 and CDR2: MNHEY and SVGAGI. Deletions cut 2 bases from V and 11 bases from J, with 6 bases between. The CDR3 runs 11 residues. CDR3 amino acids: CASSYRGKLFF. The DNA of the CDR3 is TGTGCCAGCAGTTACAGGGGGAAACTGTTTTTT.

The rearrangement links TRBV6-5 to TRBJ2-7, with TRBD2 identical over 9 bases. This CDR3 is 15 amino acids long. The junction had 10 bases not matched to a gene; V was cut back by 4 bases and J by 6 bases. Germline values: CDR1 MNHEY, CDR2 SVGAGI. The CDR3: CASSFAGGPYSEQYF. In DNA, the CDR3 is TGTGCCAGCAGTTTCGCGGGAGGGCCGTATAGCGAGCAGTACTTC.

The chain joins TRBV5-1 to TRBJ2-5, with TRBD2 matching 7 bases. The V segment lost 0 bases and the J segment 2 bases; nucleotides outside the gene matches: 1. CDR1 is SGHRS and CDR2 is YFSETQ in the germline V gene. The CDR3 runs to 14 residues. CDR3 sequence: CASSLGGLQETQYF. The CDR3 DNA sequence: TGCGCCAGCAGCTTGGGGGGACTACAAGAGACCCAGTACTTC.

The J gene is TRBJ1-2, the V gene TRBV2; 7 bases are a match to TRBD1. The CDR3 contains 16 residues. With 6 bases clipped from V and 1 base from J, the junction kept 11 bases outside the gene matches. Germline lookup yields CDR1 SNHLY and CDR2 FYNNEI. CDR3 region: CASSDLRDSINYGYTF. CDR3 sequence (DNA): TGTGCCAGCAGCGACTTACGGGACAGCATTAACTATGGCTACACCTTC.

The rearrangement uses TRBV2 and TRBJ2-3; no firm D call. Deletions cut 5 bases from V and 0 bases from J, with 18 bases between. The CDR3 spans 17 residues. The V gene's germline CDR1 is SNHLY and CDR2 FYNNEI. In nucleotides, the CDR3 is TGTGCCAGCAGTCGATATTCCAAGACTTATAGCACAGATACGCAGTATTTT. This encodes CASSRYSKTYSTDTQYF.

V and J are TRBV5-1 and TRBJ1-1; weak D call: TRBD1 (6 bases). Between the trimmed V and J ends, which lost 2 bases and 4 bases, there was a span of 9 bases. The CDR3 length is 13 residues. Germline assignment: CDR1 SGHRS and CDR2 YFSETQ. The CDR3 is CASSLQGGTEAFF. The CDR3 DNA reads TGCGCCAGCAGCTTACAGGGTGGCACTGAAGCTTTCTTT.

The chain joins TRBV7-3 to TRBJ1-1; D is unresolved. V was trimmed by 1 base and J by 3 bases, leaving 6 bases between them. The CDR3 totals 13 residues. Germline CDR1 reads SGHTA; CDR2 reads FQGTGA. The CDR3 spells CASSLNQYTEAFF. DNA for the CDR3: TGTGCCAGCAGCTTAAACCAGTACACTGAAGCTTTCTTT.

The V gene is TRBV27, the J gene TRBJ1-2; D unclear. Deletions cut 7 bases from V and 5 bases from J, with 5 bases between. The CDR3 sequence is 10 residues long. Germline V gene data show CDR1 as MNHEY and CDR2 as SMNVEV (reference sequence). DNA for the CDR3: TGTGCCAGCACCCTATATGGCTACACCTTC. It specifies CASTLYGYTF.

The rearrangement uses TRBV2 and TRBJ1-3; D ambiguous. Trimming cost V 5 bases and J 4 bases, with 9 bases left between them. The germline gives CDR1 SNHLY, CDR2 FYNNEI. The CDR3 length is 13 residues. Here the CDR3 DNA reads TGTGCCAGCAGTTCTGGCCTCGGAAACACCATATATTTT. Translated: CASSSGLGNTIYF.

The count of this clone is one. The chain is built from TRBV6-5 and TRBJ2-7; 12 nucleotides line up with TRBD2. The germline V gene has CDR1 MNHEY and CDR2 SVGAGI. The length of the CDR3 is 14 residues. V lost 7 bases to trimming and J lost 3 bases; unmatched junction nucleotides: 4. Here the CDR3 DNA reads TGTGCCAGCAAGAAGACTAGCGGGAGCTACGAGCAGTACTTC. Encoded protein: CASKKTSGSYEQYF.

This clone occurred a few times. The V gene is TRBV2, the J gene TRBJ2-1, with 11 bases identical to TRBD2. J was trimmed by 6 bases and V by 7 bases; bases with no gene match: 2. Germline CDR1 is SNHLY and CDR2 is FYNNEI. This CDR3 has 13 residues. The CDR3, as DNA: TGTGCCAGCAAAACTAGCGGGAGCAATGAGCAGTTCTTC. Protein product: CASKTSGSNEQFF. The complete variable domain, with remaining parts taken from reference TRBV2 and TRBJ2-1, reads EPEVTQTPSHQVTQMGQEVILRCVPISNHLYFYWYRQILGQKVEFLVSFYNNEISEKSEIFDDQFSVERPDGSNFTLKIRSTKLEDSAMYFCASKTSGSNEQFFGPGTRLTVL.

Only a few counts were recorded for this clone. The V gene is TRBV6-5, the J gene TRBJ1-2; weak D call: TRBD1 (6 bases). The V gene's germline CDR1 is MNHEY and CDR2 SVGAGI. The ends were cut back, 5 bases at V and 7 bases at J, with 14 bases in the middle. The CDR3 covers 13 residues. The CDR3 sequence: CASSRQGKGGYTF. CDR3 bases: TGTGCCAGCAGTCGGCAGGGGAAAGGTGGCTACACCTTC.

This chain uses TRBV6-4 with TRBJ1-1; 12 bases are shared with TRBD1. There are 18 residues in the CDR3. V lost 6 bases and J lost 7; bases outside the gene matches: 18. Germline CDR1 reads MRHNA; CDR2 reads SNTAGT. The CDR3 is CASRLMSRDRGRGIEAFF. CDR3 nucleotide sequence: TGTGCCAGCAGGCTTATGTCCCGGGACAGGGGGCGCGGTATTGAAGCTTTCTTT.

This clone was counted once. This chain joins TRBV4-2 and TRBJ1-1; D possibly corresponds to TRBD1 (6 bases). The CDR3 loop spans 15 amino acids. The V gene's germline CDR1 is LGHNA and CDR2 YNFKEQ. Trimming pared 0 bases from V and 3 bases from J, leaving 11 bases between. This chain's CDR3 is CASSQDRTEDTEAFF. The CDR3 bases are TGTGCCAGCAGCCAAGACCGGACAGAGGACACTGAAGCTTTCTTT.

This clone is a singleton in its sample. V gene TRBV11-2 combines with J gene TRBJ2-7; 10 bases are shared with TRBD1. Looked up from germline, CDR1 is SGHAT and CDR2 is FQNNGV. This CDR3 is built from 15 residues. J lost 6 bases, V lost 5 bases, and 10 bases had no gene match. DNA of the CDR3: TGTGCCAGCAGCCTGAGGGACAGGGGATCATCCGAGCAGTACTTC. It translates to CASSLRDRGSSEQYF. The full variable domain, rest sourced from reference TRBV11-2 and TRBJ2-7, is EAGVAQSPRYKIIEKRQSVAFWCNPISGHATLYWYQQILGQGPKLLIQFQNNGVVDDSQLPKDRFSAERLKGVDSTLKIQPAKLEDSAVYLCASSLRDRGSSEQYFGPGTRLTVT.

The CDR3 DNA reads as TGCGCCAGCAGCTTTGTACAGGGGGACCTGACTTTC. Translation: CASSFVQGDLTF. The chain carries TRBV5-1 and TRBJ2-6; 8 bases are shared with TRBD1. The CDR3 totals 12 residues. Germline values: CDR1 SGHRS, CDR2 YFSETQ. V lost 2 bases to trimming and J lost 15 bases; unmatched junction nucleotides: 4.

This chain links TRBV27 with TRBJ1-2; a weak D match, TRBD1 (5 bases). CDR1 and CDR2 (germline): MNHEY, SMNVEV (reference sequence). This CDR3 is 15 amino acids long. Trimming left V 5 bases short and J 5 bases short, with 18 bases between. The CDR3 sequence: CASSAWGREVYGYTF. DNA for the CDR3: TGTGCCAGCAGTGCATGGGGCAGGGAGGTATATGGCTACACCTTC.

The J gene is TRBJ1-1, the V gene TRBV11-3, with D possibly being TRBD1 (5 bases). The CDR3 contains 14 residues. CDR1 is SGHNT and CDR2 is YENEEA in the germline V gene. V was cut by 5 bases and J by 3 bases, with 13 bases left in between. CDR3 in amino acids: CASSPRGGDTEAFF. Here the CDR3 DNA reads TGTGCCAGCAGCCCCCGGGGGGGGGACACTGAAGCTTTCTTT. Together with reference TRBV11-3 and TRBJ1-1, the CDR3 gives the full variable domain: EAGVVQSPRYKIIEKKQPVAFWCNPISGHNTLYWYLQNLGQGPELLIRYENEEAVDDSQLPKDRFSAERLKGVDSTLKIQPAELGDSAVYLCASSPRGGDTEAFFGQGTRLTVV.

The V gene is TRBV6-4, the J gene TRBJ1-6; D is undetermined. V was cut by 11 bases and J by 6 bases, with 11 bases left in between. The CDR3 runs 12 residues. Germline-derived CDR1 and CDR2 are MRHNA and SNTAGT. CDR3 sequence reads: CASRGGNSPLHF. CDR3 bases: TGTGCCTCGCGGGGAGGTAATTCACCCCTCCACTTT.

The chain recombines TRBV19 with TRBJ1-1, with D uncertain. This CDR3 has 13 amino acids. In germline, CDR1 is LNHDA, CDR2 SQIVND (reference sequence). V was shortened by 5 bases and J by 1 base, with 8 bases between the two germline ends. The CDR3 nucleotides are TGTGCCAGTAGTTTCGGAGAGAACACTGAAGCTTTCTTT. Translation gives CASSFGENTEAFF. Full variable domain (rest looked up from reference TRBV19 and TRBJ1-1): DGGITQSPKYLFRKEGQNVTLSCEQNLNHDAMYWYRQDPGQGLRLIYYSQIVNDFQKGDIAEGYSVSREKKESFPLTVTSAQKNPTAFYLCASSFGENTEAFFGQGTRLTVV.